These 5 T cell receptor beta chains originate from one sample sequenced in a study of blood T cell repertoires in COVID-19. Sequenced by immunoSEQ multiplex PCR; TCRdb stores in-frame clones only, minus some. The table includes roughly 190,000 clones, less than 90% detected once. Sequenced material: peripheral blood. The receptors were sampled from a woman in her thirties or forties with acute or convalescent COVID-19.

In this sample, this clone turned up once. The genes are TRBV10-3 and TRBJ1-2, with D maybe TRBD1 (5 bases). CDR1 is ENHRY, CDR2 SYGVKD, per germline. The CDR3 is 14 residues long. V lost 3 bases, J lost 4 bases, and 12 bases lay in between. The CDR3 sequence: CAISEVGLGYGYTF. CDR3 DNA: TGTGCCATCAGTGAAGTGGGGCTTGGCTATGGCTACACCTTC.

This sequence joins TRBV10-3 and TRBJ2-1; D may be TRBD1 (6 bases). Trimming cost V 8 bases and J 6 bases, with 11 bases left between them. The V gene's germline CDR1 is ENHRY and CDR2 SYGVKD. The CDR3 consists of 12 residues. CDR3 bases: TGTGCCATCCGTGGACAGACCAATGAGCAGTTCTTC. Translated: CAIRGQTNEQFF.

This chain joins TRBV30 and TRBJ2-1; the D gene is possibly TRBD1 (5 bases). The V gene's germline CDR1 is GTSNPN and CDR2 SVGIG (reference sequence). V was pared by 2 bases and J by 4 bases, with 9 bases between. The CDR3 contains 13 residues. This CDR3 reads CAWSFGQYNEQFF. Written as DNA, the CDR3 is TGTGCCTGGAGTTTCGGACAATACAATGAGCAGTTCTTC. The full variable domain, its missing parts supplied by reference TRBV30 and TRBJ2-1, is SQTIHQWPATLVQPVGSPLSLECTVEGTSNPNLYWYRQAAGRGLQLLFYSVGIGQISSEVPQNLSASRPQDRQFILSSKKLLLSDSGFYLCAWSFGQYNEQFFGPGTRLTVL.

The chain employs TRBV30 and TRBJ1-6; D is unresolved. The V end lost 4 bases, the J end lost 6 bases, and 10 bases lay between the germline ends. The CDR3 consists of 13 residues. The germline CDR1 and CDR2 sequences are GTSNPN and SVGIG (reference sequence). As DNA, the CDR3 is TGTGCCTGGACCTACAGAGTTAATTCACCCCTCCACTTT. This translates into CAWTYRVNSPLHF. The full variable domain, completed using reference TRBV30 and TRBJ1-6, is SQTIHQWPATLVQPVGSPLSLECTVEGTSNPNLYWYRQAAGRGLQLLFYSVGIGQISSEVPQNLSASRPQDRQFILSSKKLLLSDSGFYLCAWTYRVNSPLHFGNGTRLTVT.

This rearrangement joins TRBV20-1 to TRBJ1-2; no firm D call. Germline-derived CDR1 and CDR2 are DFQATT and SNEGSKA (reference sequence). The CDR3 totals 11 residues. V was clipped by 7 bases and J by 8 bases, with 14 bases between them. In DNA, the CDR3 is TGCAGTGGGGCAGGCCCGCACGGCTACACCTTC. This translates into CSGAGPHGYTF.